The 32 T cell receptor beta chains below come from one sample, sequenced in a study of neurological immune-mediated disorders. TCRdb reprocessed the 5' RACE reads with MiXCR, giving one entry per CDR3 protein. The data hold 72,000 or so distinct CDR3 sequences, with over 15% observed a single time. The sequencing sample was made of PBMCs. The receptors shown here come from a woman aged 40 to 50 in good health.

This clonotype came up many times. The gene calls are TRBV6-1 and TRBJ2-7; D is unresolved. Trimming left V 4 bases short and J 4 bases short, with 11 bases between. The germline V gene has CDR1 MNHNS and CDR2 SASEGT. The CDR3 length is 13 residues. The CDR3 DNA reads as TGTGCCAGCAGTGGAATGCCGGTTTACGAGCAGTACGTC. Its protein is CASSGMPVYEQYV.

This clonotype was seen ten or more times. The chain carries TRBV7-2 and TRBJ2-7; 9 bases map to TRBD2. The CDR3 has 14 amino acids. Per the germline V gene, CDR1 is SGHTA and CDR2 is FQGNSA. The ends lost 6 bases at V and 7 bases at J; junction bases unmatched: 10. CDR3 region: CASSSGTSPMEQYF. For the CDR3, the DNA is TGTGCCAGCAGTTCCGGGACTAGCCCTATGGAGCAGTACTTC.

This clonotype was detected ten times or more. The chain uses TRBV7-9 and TRBJ2-5; perhaps D is TRBD1 or TRBD2 (5 bases each). The germline CDR1 and CDR2 sequences are SEHNR and FQNEAQ (reference sequence). With 7 bases removed from V and 7 bases from J, the gap between germline ends came to 22 bases. The CDR3 spans 15 residues. The CDR3 loop is CASIPSEGAAGTQYF. The CDR3 DNA sequence: TGTGCCAGCATCCCAAGCGAAGGGGCCGCGGGGACCCAGTACTTC.

This clonotype was detected many times. V and J are TRBV5-1 and TRBJ1-2, with 8 bases that match TRBD1. Germline CDR1 reads SGHRS; CDR2 reads YFSETQ. Trimming at V came to 5 bases and at J to 8 bases, leaving 11 bases not matched to a gene. The CDR3 spans 14 residues. The CDR3 sequence: CASRRGQVEGGYTF. Here the CDR3 DNA reads TGCGCCAGCAGACGGGGACAGGTTGAGGGCGGCTACACCTTC.

This clonotype has ten or more counts. V is TRBV20-1 and J is TRBJ2-1; 9 bases map to TRBD2. Germline V gene data show CDR1 as DFQATT and CDR2 as SNEGSKA (reference sequence). With V trimmed by 4 bases and J by 3 bases, 4 bases remained unmatched. This CDR3 is built from 14 residues. CDR3 DNA: TGCAGTGCTAAAGCGACTAGCGGCTACAATGAGCAGTTCTTC. Its translation: CSAKATSGYNEQFF.

There are many counts of this clonotype. This chain uses TRBV24-1 with TRBJ2-3; 11 bases match TRBD2. The germline CDR1 and CDR2 sequences are KGHDR and SFDVKD. The J segment lost 2 bases and the V segment lost 4 bases, leaving 10 bases of the junction unmatched. The CDR3 spans 18 residues. CDR3 nucleotides: TGTGCCACCAGTGAAGGAGGGCTAGCGGGGGGCCTCACAGATACGCAGTATTTT. Its translation is CATSEGGLAGGLTDTQYF.

This clonotype was seen only a few times. A much larger clone differs by one base, so this may be a read error. The chain couples TRBV4-2 to TRBJ1-1; D is uncertain. Germline assignment: CDR1 LGHNA and CDR2 YNFKEQ. CDR3 length equals 17 residues. V lost 4 bases to trimming and J lost 0 bases, with 18 bases between them. CDR3 region: CASSRSRQYFMNTEAFF. The CDR3 DNA follows: TGTGCCAGCAGCCGCTCGCGGCAGTACTTCATGAACACTGAAGCTTTCTTT.

In this sample, this clonotype turned up many times. The chain is built from TRBV5-1 and TRBJ1-2, with no clear D. The germline gives CDR1 SGHRS, CDR2 YFSETQ. V lost 4 bases and J 4 bases, leaving 11 bases between the germline ends. The CDR3 covers 13 residues. The CDR3 reads CASSLTATYGYTF. In nucleotides, the CDR3 is TGCGCCAGCAGCCTTACAGCCACCTATGGCTACACCTTC.

This clonotype was seen at least ten times. The chain joins TRBV20-1 to TRBJ2-3, with D perhaps TRBD2 (5 bases). The CDR3 is made up of 16 amino acids. In germline, CDR1 is DFQATT, CDR2 SNEGSKA (reference sequence). V lost 5 bases and J 1 base, leaving 19 bases between the germline ends. Here the CDR3 DNA reads TGCAGTGCTGCGAAGTGGCTAGCAGGTCGCACAGATACGCAGTATTTT. It translates to CSAAKWLAGRTDTQYF.

This clonotype was seen many times. J is TRBJ1-2 and V is TRBV5-6; D unresolved. The CDR3 has 14 residues. The V and J ends lost 0 bases and 8 bases respectively, with 14 bases between them. Per the germline V gene, CDR1 is SGHDT and CDR2 is YYEEEE. The CDR3 here is CASSLVRPPGGYTF. DNA for the CDR3: TGTGCCAGCAGCTTGGTTAGGCCGCCTGGAGGCTACACCTTC.

The V and J genes are TRBV28 and TRBJ1-2; D perhaps matches TRBD1 (5 bases). The CDR3 runs 19 residues. V lost 5 bases, J lost 5 bases, and 30 bases lay in between. The germline V gene encodes CDR1 MDHEN and CDR2 SYDVKM. The CDR3 sequence is CASSPGIVSSQPLDYGYTF. The CDR3 DNA follows: TGTGCCAGCAGTCCAGGGATTGTGTCATCCCAACCTCTTGATTATGGCTACACCTTC.

This clonotype was seen repeatedly, ten times or more. The chain employs TRBV10-3 and TRBJ2-5, with D perhaps TRBD1 (5 bases). CDR3 length equals 13 residues. V was cut by 6 bases and J by 5 bases, with 13 bases left in between. Germline-derived CDR1 and CDR2 are ENHRY and SYGVKD. CDR3 bases: TGTGCCATCAGGAAGGGGCGTCGGGAGACCCAGTACTTC. This encodes CAIRKGRRETQYF.

This clonotype occurred many times. As DNA, the CDR3 is TGTGCCAGCAGTTACTCCTCGCCCCGCCCTAGCACAGATACGCAGTATTTT. Translated: CASSYSSPRPSTDTQYF. The genes are TRBV6-2 or TRBV6-3 and TRBJ2-3; unclear D gene. V lost 0 bases to trimming and J lost 0 bases, with 13 bases between them. This CDR3 has 17 amino acids. From germline, CDR1 is MNHEY and CDR2 SVGEGT.

In this sample, this clonotype turned up many times. This chain connects TRBV20-1 to TRBJ1-1, with no clear D. The germline V and J ends were trimmed by 5 bases and 8 bases, with 24 bases remaining between them. The V gene's germline CDR1 is DFQATT and CDR2 SNEGSKA (reference sequence). This CDR3 region has 15 residues. Here the CDR3 DNA reads TGCAGTGCTTTTCCACCCTCGCAGGTCCGTTTGGAAGCTTTCTTT. Translated, it gives CSAFPPSQVRLEAFF.

Note on this clonotype: A much larger clone sits a single nucleotide away, making a read error possible. The chain has TRBV4-3 and TRBJ2-2; 8 bases are shared with TRBD1. V dropped 1 base and J dropped 6; count of bases not matched to a gene: 10. This CDR3 comprises 17 residues. Per germline, CDR1 LGHNA and CDR2 YSLEER. CDR3 region: CASSQVWETGDPGELFF. In nucleotides, the CDR3 is TGCGCCAGCAGCCAAGTTTGGGAGACAGGGGACCCCGGGGAGCTGTTTTTT.

The genes are TRBV20-1 and TRBJ2-1; no firm D call. The V and J ends lost 5 bases and 16 bases respectively, with 9 bases between them. This CDR3 has 8 amino acids. CDR1 is DFQATT, CDR2 SNEGSKA, per germline (reference sequence). The CDR3: CSAGRLFF. CDR3 sequence (DNA): TGCAGTGCTGGGCGCCTCTTCTTC.

This clonotype was found many times. The chain couples TRBV12-5 to TRBJ1-5; D gene unclear. The CDR3 contains 14 residues. The germline CDR1 and CDR2 sequences are LGHNT and FRNRAP. Between the trimmed V and J ends, which lost 1 base and 1 base, there was a span of 5 bases. DNA of the CDR3: TGTGCTAGTGGTTTGGGCGGGAGCAATCAGCCCCAGCATTTT. Its translation: CASGLGGSNQPQHF. The full variable domain, its missing parts supplied by reference TRBV12-5 and TRBJ1-5, is DARVTQTPRHKVTEMGQEVTMRCQPILGHNTVFWYRQTMMQGLELLAYFRNRAPLDDSGMPKDRFSAEMPDATLATLKIQPSEPRDSAVYFCASGLGGSNQPQHFGDGTRLSIL.

This clonotype was seen more than once but under ten times. This chain joins TRBV7-2 and TRBJ2-5; D is unclear. The CDR3 covers 15 residues. Germline-derived CDR1 and CDR2 are SGHTA and FQGNSA. V dropped 1 base and J dropped 0 bases, with 9 bases sitting between them. The CDR3 loop is CASSLGPANQETQYF. The CDR3 bases are TGTGCCAGCAGCTTAGGGCCAGCGAACCAAGAGACCCAGTACTTC.

This clonotype occurred many times. The chain recombines TRBV6-5 with TRBJ1-6; D gene uncertain. Germline CDR1 reads MNHEY; CDR2 reads SVGAGI. This CDR3 is 14 amino acids long. Deletions cut 8 bases from V and 8 bases from J, with 16 bases between. The CDR3 DNA is TGTGCCAGCCGCAACCCACAGAGGGATTCACCCCTCCACTTT. Translating it yields CASRNPQRDSPLHF.

This clonotype is termed medium-sized (0.01 to 0.1%). V is TRBV6-6 and J is TRBJ1-4; D might be TRBD1 (5 bases). V dropped 0 bases and J dropped 7 bases, with 9 bases sitting between them. CDR3 size: 14 residues. Germline assignment: CDR1 MNHNY and CDR2 SVGAGI (reference sequence). The CDR3 region is CASSYSGGGEKLFF. The DNA of the CDR3 is TGTGCCAGCAGTTACTCCGGTGGGGGTGAAAAACTGTTTTTT.

Many counts were recorded for this clonotype. J is TRBJ1-5 and V is TRBV20-1; 12 bases align to TRBD1. CDR3 length: 15 residues. CDR1 is DFQATT, CDR2 SNEGSKA, per germline (reference sequence). CDR3 in DNA: TGCAGCGGGACAGGGGGCGCGGGTAGCAATCAGCCCCAGCATTTT. Amino acids: CSGTGGAGSNQPQHF.

The table lists this clonotype with many counts. V gene TRBV5-1 combines with J gene TRBJ2-1, with D tentatively TRBD2 (6 bases). This CDR3 has 15 amino acids. Germline lookup yields CDR1 SGHRS and CDR2 YFSETQ. V gave up 4 bases and J gave up 3 bases, with 14 bases separating them. This CDR3 is CASSETGELYNEQFF. CDR3 DNA: TGCGCCAGCAGCGAGACGGGGGAGCTCTACAATGAGCAGTTCTTC.

Many counts were recorded for this clonotype. This rearrangement joins TRBV7-2 to TRBJ2-5; D is uncertain. V was trimmed by 2 bases and J by 2 bases, leaving 15 bases between them. CDR3 length: 16 residues. The germline V gene has CDR1 SGHTA and CDR2 FQGNSA. CDR3 region: CASSLKSVGSQETQYF. DNA of the CDR3: TGTGCCAGCAGCTTAAAGTCGGTGGGATCTCAAGAGACCCAGTACTTC.

This clonotype has ten or more counts. The V call is TRBV20-1, the J call TRBJ2-1, with D maybe TRBD2 (7 bases). Germline V gene data show CDR1 as DFQATT and CDR2 as SNEGSKA (reference sequence). The ends were cut back, 6 bases at V and 2 bases at J, with 17 bases in the middle. The CDR3 runs to 15 residues. The CDR3 loop is CSAKRRGGTYNEQFF. The CDR3 nucleotides read TGCAGTGCAAAGAGACGCGGGGGCACCTACAATGAGCAGTTCTTC.

The sample holds many counts of this clonotype. Here the CDR3 DNA reads TGCAGTGCCATGGGACCCACGCTTTTCTACGAGCAGTACGTC. Translation gives CSAMGPTLFYEQYV. The chain recombines TRBV20-1 with TRBJ2-7; D is perhaps TRBD1 or TRBD2 (5 bases each). This CDR3 spans 14 amino acids. Germline CDR1 reads DFQATT; CDR2 reads SNEGSKA (reference sequence). Deletions cut 6 bases from V and 3 bases from J, with 18 bases between.

In this sample, this clonotype turned up many times. The J gene is TRBJ2-1, the V gene TRBV12-3 or TRBV12-4; weak D call: TRBD1 (5 bases). Deletions cut 3 bases from V and 5 bases from J, with 11 bases between. The CDR3 has 14 residues. The CDR3 bases are TGTGCCAGCAGTTTGGGGCCCCCGGACAATGAGCAGTTCTTC. Its protein is CASSLGPPDNEQFF.

The chain carries TRBV6-5 and TRBJ2-5; the match to TRBD1 covers 7 bases. The CDR3 totals 15 residues. V was pared by 4 bases and J by 5 bases, with 10 bases of the junction left unmatched. CDR1 is MNHEY, CDR2 SVGAGI, per germline. The CDR3 loop is CASSSGQAGPETQYF. CDR3 bases: TGTGCCAGCAGTTCCGGACAGGCTGGCCCGGAGACCCAGTACTTC.

The J gene is TRBJ1-5, the V gene TRBV7-8, with D possibly TRBD1 on 5 matching bases. The V gene lost 6 bases and the J gene lost 6 bases, with 18 bases spanning the gap. CDR3 length: 15 amino acids. Per germline, CDR1 SGHVS and CDR2 FQNEAQ. Here the CDR3 reads CASSLEGSGGQPQHF. For the CDR3, the DNA is TGTGCCAGCAGTTTGGAGGGGAGTGGAGGTCAGCCCCAGCATTTT.

The chain uses TRBV19 and TRBJ1-5, with no clear D. V was clipped by 5 bases and J by 0 bases, with 11 bases between them. Per the germline V gene, CDR1 is LNHDA and CDR2 is SQIVND (reference sequence). The CDR3 runs to 15 residues. CDR3 in amino acids: CASSLAVYSNQPQHF. CDR3 coding DNA: TGTGCCAGTAGTTTGGCGGTTTATAGCAATCAGCCCCAGCATTTT.

The V gene is TRBV25-1, the J gene TRBJ1-1; tentatively, D is TRBD1 (6 bases). From germline, CDR1 is MGHDK and CDR2 SYGVNS. This CDR3 contains 13 residues. The germline V and J ends were trimmed by 5 bases and 8 bases, with 15 bases remaining between them. The CDR3 region is CASSLSGAWEAFF. DNA for the CDR3: TGTGCCAGCAGTCTCTCAGGGGCGTGGGAAGCTTTCTTT.

The chain recombines TRBV4-3 with TRBJ2-3, with 12 bases aligning to TRBD2. The germline V gene encodes CDR1 LGHNA and CDR2 YSLEER. CDR3 size: 17 residues. V lost 0 bases, J lost 4 bases, and 5 bases stayed unmatched. CDR3 nucleotide sequence: TGCGCCAGCAGCCAAGATTGGCTAGCGGGGGGGCCAGATACGCAGTATTTT. Its translation: CASSQDWLAGGPDTQYF.

This clonotype was seen ten or more times. This chain uses TRBV6-2 or TRBV6-3 with TRBJ2-3; no clear D. The V and J ends lost 1 base and 0 bases respectively, with 5 bases between them. CDR1 and CDR2 (germline): MNHEY, SVGEGT. The CDR3 loop spans 14 amino acids. CDR3 in amino acids: CASSYFGSTDTQYF. Here the CDR3 DNA reads TGTGCCAGCAGTTACTTCGGGAGCACAGATACGCAGTATTTT.